This T cell receptor beta chain was captured by sequencing in a study of read filtering for tumor transcriptome and immune sequencing. For the study at large: Mean patient age was 65.9 years, range about 40 to 85; 17 male, over twelve female. Revised staging placed under ten patients in R-ISS I, approximately 16 in II, more than five in III. Per sample, TCR-region reads ranged about 4.05 to 10.27 million by IR-seq, about 85 to 1,400 by RNA-seq.

Molecular barcoded adaptors covering alpha/delta and beta/gamma chains were used on around 400 ng RNA. TCRdb fed the reads into MiXCR, producing one record per CDR3 protein. The repertoire holds 15,000 to 20,000 distinct CDR3 sequences, with 22% as singletons. This clonotype was counted at least ten times. The CDR3 has 13 amino acids. V was trimmed by 7 bases and J by 1 base, leaving 8 bases between them. CDR1 SNHLY and CDR2 FYNNEI come from the germline V gene. The sequencing input was a population of CD138-negative cells sorted from bone marrow. The sequence was obtained from a donor at least 40 years old with multiple myeloma. The chain couples TRBV2 to TRBJ2-1; unclear D gene. The CDR3 coding sequence is TGTGCCAGCATAGCAACTTCCTACAATGAGCAGTTCTTC. Its translation is CASIATSYNEQFF.